This T cell receptor (beta chain) was identified in a study of shared clonotypes between healthy human individuals. Study overall: Each donor's CD8 memory used one plate, CD8 naive two, each CD4 subset three. Whole-study findings and limits: The study drew on few donors, limiting represented genetic and exposure-history diversity. The four-donor shared clonotypes exceeded non-shared clonotypes in generation probability, with non-shared ones scoring lower.

Assay used: immunoSEQ multiplex PCR; TCRdb lists only in-frame clones, some missing. The data contain roughly 2.1 million clones, around 93% of them seen just once; the ten biggest clones take up about 1.5%. In germline, CDR1 is SGHTA, CDR2 FQGTGA. CDR3 length: 13 amino acids. Trimming removed 0 bases at V and 4 bases at J, with 5 bases between. CD45RO-negative, CCR7-selected cells formed the naive CD8 fraction, which excluded terminally differentiated effector memory CD45RA+ cells. A word on this clone: No antigen is known for it.

This TCR derives from a man aged 18 to 29 in good health. Some clones in this sample may be carry-over from other donors' samples. The sample was naive CD8+ T cells from PBMCs. The chain carries TRBV7-3 and TRBJ2-3; D gene ambiguous. The CDR3 loop reads CASSLTQPDTQYF. In DNA form, the CDR3 reads TGTGCCAGCAGCTTAACGCAACCAGATACGCAGTATTTT.